This TCR beta chain is drawn from a study of blood T cell repertoires in COVID-19. Trimming left V 2 bases short and J 1 base short, with 6 bases between. CDR3 length: 13 amino acids. Germline V gene sequence: CDR1 SGHNT, CDR2 YYREEE (reference sequence). Profiling relied on immunoSEQ multiplex PCR, and the TCRdb table lists in-frame clones only, not all of them. Here the sample spans 250,000 to 350,000 clones, 87% being singletons. The clonotype comes from a woman between 45 and 60 years old who had recovered from COVID-19. Input material: peripheral blood. The chain joins TRBV5-4 to TRBJ1-1, with D unresolved. This CDR3 reads CASSFGQNTEAFF. The CDR3, as DNA: TGTGCCAGCAGCTTTGGCCAGAACACTGAAGCTTTCTTT.